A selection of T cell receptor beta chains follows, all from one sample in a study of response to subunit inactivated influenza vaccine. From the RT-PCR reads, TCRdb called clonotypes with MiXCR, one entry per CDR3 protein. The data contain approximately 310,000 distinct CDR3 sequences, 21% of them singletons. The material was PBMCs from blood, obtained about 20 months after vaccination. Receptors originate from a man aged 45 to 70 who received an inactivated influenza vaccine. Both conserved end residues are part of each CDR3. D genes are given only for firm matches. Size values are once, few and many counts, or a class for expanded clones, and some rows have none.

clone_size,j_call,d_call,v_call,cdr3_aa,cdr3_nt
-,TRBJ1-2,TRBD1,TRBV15,CATSARQGGYTF,TGTGCCACCAGCGCCCGACAGGGTGGCTACACCTTC
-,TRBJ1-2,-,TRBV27,CASSYGGRSFDGYTF,TGTGCCAGCAGTTATGGGGGGCGCTCCTTTGATGGCTACACCTTC
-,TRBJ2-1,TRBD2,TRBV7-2,CASSRYGGFSYNEQFF,TGTGCCAGCAGCCGTTACGGGGGGTTTTCCTACAATGAGCAGTTCTTC
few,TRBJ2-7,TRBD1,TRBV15,CATSREGQGAYEQYF,TGTGCCACCAGCAGAGAGGGACAGGGGGCCTACGAGCAGTACTTC
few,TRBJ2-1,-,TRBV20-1,CSARPNNEQFF,TGCAGTGCTAGACCCAACAATGAGCAGTTCTTC
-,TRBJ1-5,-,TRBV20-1,CSAEQGNQPQHF,TGCAGTGCTGAACAGGGAAATCAGCCCCAGCATTTT
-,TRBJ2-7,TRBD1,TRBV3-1,CASSQDGSRGHYEQYF,TGTGCCAGCAGCCAAGATGGTAGCAGGGGGCATTACGAGCAGTACTTC
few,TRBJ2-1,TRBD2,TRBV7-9,CASSPGLAGARYNEQFF,TGTGCCAGCAGCCCGGGACTAGCGGGGGCCAGGTACAATGAGCAGTTCTTC
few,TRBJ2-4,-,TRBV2,CASSEQVIAKNIQYF,TGTGCCAGCAGTGAACAGGTGATAGCCAAAAACATTCAGTACTTC
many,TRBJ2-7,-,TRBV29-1,CSVDRFNEQYF,TGCAGCGTTGATAGGTTCAACGAGCAGTACTTC
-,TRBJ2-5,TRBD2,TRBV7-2,CASSLSAGTRVGETQYF,TGTGCCAGCAGCTTATCAGCGGGAACTCGAGTGGGCGAGACCCAGTACTTC
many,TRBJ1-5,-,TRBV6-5,CASSNTDSNQPQHF,TGTGCCAGCAGTAACACAGATAGCAATCAGCCCCAGCATTTT
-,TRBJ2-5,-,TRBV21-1,CASSKEFQEMYQETQYF,TGTGCCAGCAGCAAAGAATTCCAGGAGATGTACCAAGAGACCCAGTACTTC
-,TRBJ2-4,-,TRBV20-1,CSASGGVRAKNIQYF,TGCAGTGCTAGCGGCGGGGTCAGGGCCAAAAACATTCAGTACTTC
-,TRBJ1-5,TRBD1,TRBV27,CASSSTGALNQPQHF,TGTGCCAGCAGTTCGACAGGGGCGCTCAATCAGCCCCAGCATTTT
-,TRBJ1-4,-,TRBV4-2,CASSQRGSYEKLFF,TGTGCCAGCAGCCAAAGGGGTTCCTATGAAAAACTGTTTTTT
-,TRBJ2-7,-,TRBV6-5,CASSYSSDRSYEQYF,TGTGCCAGCAGTTACTCGAGCGACAGGTCCTACGAGCAGTACTTC
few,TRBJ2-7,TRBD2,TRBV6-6,CASGREPPHEQYF,TGTGCCAGCGGGCGGGAGCCACCACACGAGCAGTACTTC
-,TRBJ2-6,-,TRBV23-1,CASSQRRPSGANVLTF,TGCGCCAGCAGTCAGAGGAGGCCCTCTGGGGCCAACGTCCTGACTTTC
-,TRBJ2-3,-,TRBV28,CASSLGSRIFTDTQYF,TGTGCCAGCAGTTTGGGTTCGAGGATTTTCACAGATACGCAGTATTTT